The rows below give T cell receptor beta chains drawn from one sample of a study of blood T cell repertoires in COVID-19. Produced via immunoSEQ multiplex PCR; TCRdb's table is partial and in-frame only. The sample contains 30,000 to 45,000 clones, over 75% of which appear only once. Material: peripheral blood. The receptors here all came from a man between 60 and 75 years old with acute or convalescent COVID-19. Both conserved end residues are part of each CDR3. A D gene is named only where the DNA matches it firmly. A clone size is listed for some rows: how often the clone was seen (once, few, many), or a class if it is expanded.

.	TRBJ1-4	.	TRBV19	TGTGCCAGTAGTGAGCGCCTTGAAAAACTGTTTTTT	CASSERLEKLFF
TRBD1	TRBJ2-1	.	TRBV4-1	TGCGCCAGCAGCCCCCGACCCGACAGGGGGAATGAGCAGTTCTTC	CASSPRPDRGNEQFF
.	TRBJ1-6	.	TRBV3-1/TRBV3-2	TGTGCCAGCAGCCACCGGGTTGTTTCTAATTCACCCCTCCACTTT	CASSHRVVSNSPLHF
.	TRBJ1-2	few	TRBV4-1	TGCGCCAGCAGCCAAGATGTTTCGGGAACTGTCTATGGCTACACCTTC	CASSQDVSGTVYGYTF
.	TRBJ1-2	.	TRBV24-1	TGTGCCACCAGTGATTCCTTCCGGGACACCGAATTCTATGGCTACACCTTC	CATSDSFRDTEFYGYTF
TRBD2	TRBJ2-2	.	TRBV7-9	TGTGCCAGCAGCTTGGAGAAGGGACTAGCGGCGAACACCGGGGAGCTGTTTTTT	CASSLEKGLAANTGELFF
.	TRBJ2-7	.	TRBV13	TGTGCCAGCAGCTTCCCGCTTACACCCTACGAGCAGTACTTC	CASSFPLTPYEQYF
TRBD1	TRBJ2-4	once	TRBV5-1	TGCGCCAGCAGCTACAGGGGGGATTCCCTGCAAAACATTCAGTACTTC	CASSYRGDSLQNIQYF
TRBD2	TRBJ2-2	.	TRBV27	TGTGCCAGCAGCCCGCGAAGACTAGCGGTCACCGGGGAGCTGTTTTTT	CASSPRRLAVTGELFF
TRBD2	TRBJ2-1	.	TRBV5-1	TGCGCCAGCAGCTTTAATATCGTCCTAGCGGGCAACAATGAGCAGTTCTTC	CASSFNIVLAGNNEQFF
.	TRBJ2-2	.	TRBV6-5	TGTGCCAGCAGTCCCTTGGGCCGAAATCCGTTTTTT	CASSPLGRNPFF
.	TRBJ1-4	once	TRBV11-2	TGTGCCAGCAGCTTAGCGGGTCAGATGAATGAAAAACTGTTTTTT	CASSLAGQMNEKLFF
.	TRBJ2-3	.	TRBV5-1	TGCGCCAGCAGCTTGGTGGGCGCCGGTGGCGCAGATACGCAGTATTTT	CASSLVGAGGADTQYF
TRBD1	TRBJ1-1	.	TRBV11-3	TGTGCCAGCAGCTTATCCACAGGGGGCACTGAAGCTTTCTTT	CASSLSTGGTEAFF
TRBD2	TRBJ2-1	.	TRBV10-3	TGTGCCATCAGTGGGACTAGCGGGGACAATGAGCAGTTCTTC	CAISGTSGDNEQFF
.	TRBJ2-7	.	TRBV3-1/TRBV3-2	TGTGCCAGCAGCTTCGGAACAGTACTGTCTGGGGAGCAGTACTTC	CASSFGTVLSGEQYF
.	TRBJ2-7	.	TRBV27	TGTGCCAGCAGTTTATCGAAAGCGGCCCGCCTTGTGGAGCAGTACTTC	CASSLSKAARLVEQYF
.	TRBJ1-2	few	TRBV28	TGTGCCAGCAGTCTCCAGGCGGGGGGCTATGGCTACACCTTC	CASSLQAGGYGYTF
.	TRBJ1-2	once	TRBV7-2	TGTGCCAGCAGCTTAAGGGGGTATGGCTACACCTTC	CASSLRGYGYTF
TRBD2	TRBJ2-1	.	TRBV5-1	TGCGCCAGCAGCTTGGACGCGGGAGGCAATGAGCAGTTCTTC	CASSLDAGGNEQFF
.	TRBJ2-3	.	TRBV23-1	TGCGCCAGCAGTCCCACGGGACACCTCTACTCCACAGATACGCAGTATTTT	CASSPTGHLYSTDTQYF
TRBD1	TRBJ1-3	.	TRBV5-4	TGTGCCAGCAGCGTGGACAGGGCGGCTGGAAACACCATATATTTT	CASSVDRAAGNTIYF
TRBD1	TRBJ2-7	many	TRBV6-8	TGTGCCAGCACCGGGGACAGGGATTCCTACGAGCAGTACTTC	CASTGDRDSYEQYF
.	TRBJ2-2	.	TRBV4-1	TGCGCCAGCAGCGCCAGGAACACCGGGGAGCTGTTTTTT	CASSARNTGELFF
TRBD1	TRBJ2-4	.	TRBV28	TGTGCCAGCAGTAGAACAGGGGGCGGCCAAAACATTCAGTACTTC	CASSRTGGGQNIQYF
.	TRBJ2-5	.	TRBV28	TGTGCCAGCAGTTTTGGAGTAGTAGAGGTGACCCAGTACTTC	CASSFGVVEVTQYF
TRBD1	TRBJ2-3	.	TRBV20-1	TGCAGTGCTAGTCATGGGACAGGGCATACGCAGTATTTT	CSASHGTGHTQYF
.	TRBJ2-1	.	TRBV7-8	TGTGCCAGCAGCTTAGGAGTTTCGCGTCTCTCCTACAATGAGCAGTTCTTC	CASSLGVSRLSYNEQFF
.	TRBJ2-5	.	TRBV7-2	TGTGCCAGCAGTTCCGCAGGGCGAGAGACCCAGTACTTC	CASSSAGRETQYF
TRBD2	TRBJ2-1	few	TRBV10-1	TGCGCCAGCAGTGGGGCGGGAGGAGCGGCCTACAATGAGCAGTTCTTC	CASSGAGGAAYNEQFF
.	TRBJ2-2	once	TRBV12-1	TGTGCCAGCAGCCCCCGGCGCGGGAGGGCCGGAAGGAACACCGGGGAGCTGTTTTTT	CASSPRRGRAGRNTGELFF
.	TRBJ2-7	.	TRBV7-2	TGTGCCAGCAGCTTCAGGGGCGGAGGACTCTACGAGCAGTACTTC	CASSFRGGGLYEQYF
TRBD1	TRBJ2-7	few	TRBV5-6	TGTGCCAGCAGCTCCCTAGGGACAGGGGGCCGTCGCGAGCAGTACTTC	CASSSLGTGGRREQYF
TRBD1	TRBJ1-3	once	TRBV5-1	TGCGCCAGCAGCTTGTACAGGGGTGGTGGAAACACCATATATTTT	CASSLYRGGGNTIYF
.	TRBJ1-3	.	TRBV4-1	TGCGCCAGCAGCCAAGGGACAAGCTCTGGAAACACCATATATTTT	CASSQGTSSGNTIYF
.	TRBJ2-7	few	TRBV3-1/TRBV3-2	TGTGCCAGCAGCCAAGTCTCCAGGACTGCCTACGAGCAGTACTTC	CASSQVSRTAYEQYF
TRBD2	TRBJ2-5	.	TRBV19	TGTGCCAGTAGTATGGGACTAGCGGGAGAAGAGACCCAGTACTTC	CASSMGLAGEETQYF
.	TRBJ1-3	.	TRBV6-1	TGTGCCAGCAGTGAACAGGGTAGTGTCGGAAACACCATATATTTT	CASSEQGSVGNTIYF
.	TRBJ2-2	.	TRBV6-5	TGTGCCAGCAGTTATCGATCGACTGTGCCCGGGGAGCTGTTTTTT	CASSYRSTVPGELFF
.	TRBJ2-1	.	TRBV19	TGTGCCAGTAAGGGGTTTATCTACAATGAGCAGTTCTTC	CASKGFIYNEQFF
TRBD2	TRBJ2-1	once	TRBV28	TGTGCCAGCAGGGTAGCGGGAGGTTACAATGAGCAGTTCTTC	CASRVAGGYNEQFF